Following are 29 T cell receptor beta chains from one sample sequenced in a study of vaccination effects on CD4 cells after COVID-19. These TCRs' antigens remain unknown. Data came from immunoSEQ multiplex PCR; TCRdb stores just in-frame clones and leaves some out. Of approximately 70,000 clones listed, over 65% are singletons. Following an approximately eleven-day culture, CD4+ T cells were purified. Two-dose vaccination with either BNT162b2 or mRNA-1273 was given to the participants. Sequenced material: CD4+ T cells from PBMCs cultured without peptide, taken after COVID-19 vaccination. The receptors here all came from a human donor who received a COVID-19 vaccine.

The gene calls are TRBV19 and TRBJ2-7, with unresolved D. Germline V gives CDR1 LNHDA, CDR2 SQIVND (reference sequence). The length of the CDR3 is 12 residues. V was cut by 3 bases and J by 5 bases, with 8 bases left in between. The CDR3, as DNA: TGTGCCAGTAGTATTCAGGCCCACGAGCAGTACGTC. Its protein product is CASSIQAHEQYV.

This clone has only one observation. The chain joins TRBV7-2 to TRBJ1-3; tentatively, D is TRBD1 (6 bases). The CDR3 is 15 residues long. Germline V CDR1 and CDR2: SGHTA, FQGNSA. V was pared by 4 bases and J by 0 bases, with 10 bases between. As DNA, the CDR3 is TGTGCCAGCAGCTGGGGGGGCCCCTCTGGAAACACCATATATTTT. It encodes CASSWGGPSGNTIYF. Full variable domain (remainder filled in from reference TRBV7-2 and TRBJ1-3): GAGVSQSPSNKVTEKGKDVELRCDPISGHTALYWYRQSLGQGLEFLIYFQGNSAPDKSGLPSDRFSAERTGGSVSTLTIQRTQQEDSAVYLCASSWGGPSGNTIYFGEGSWLTVV.

The chain employs TRBV11-3 and TRBJ2-1, with 8 bases that match TRBD1. This CDR3 is built from 16 residues. Trimming at V came to 1 base and at J to 5 bases, leaving 7 bases not matched to a gene. The germline V gene encodes CDR1 SGHNT and CDR2 YENEEA. In DNA, the CDR3 is TGTGCCAGCAGCTTAGGGGACAGGATCGGCAACAATGAGCAGTTCTTC. Translation gives CASSLGDRIGNNEQFF.

V gene TRBV6-5 combines with J gene TRBJ1-4; D not certain. CDR3 length equals 12 residues. In germline, CDR1 is MNHEY, CDR2 SVGAGI. The V end was cut by 5 bases, the J end by 5 bases, with 6 bases between. CDR3 in amino acids: CASSPRNEKLFF. Written as DNA, the CDR3 is TGTGCCAGCAGTCCCCGGAATGAAAAACTGTTTTTT.

This clone was detected a few times. V gene TRBV15 combines with J gene TRBJ2-2, with 10 bases identical to TRBD2. The ends lost 3 bases at V and 4 bases at J; junction bases unmatched: 5. From germline, CDR1 is LNHNV and CDR2 YYDKDF (reference sequence). This CDR3 is built from 16 residues. The CDR3 sequence is CATSRKGLAATGELFF. The CDR3 DNA follows: TGTGCCACCAGCAGGAAAGGACTAGCGGCCACCGGGGAGCTGTTTTTT.

The chain joins TRBV7-3 to TRBJ2-5; D may be TRBD1 or TRBD2 (5 bases each). The V and J ends lost 5 bases and 2 bases respectively, with 18 bases between them. The CDR3 totals 16 residues. Germline lookup yields CDR1 SGHTA and CDR2 FQGTGA. This CDR3 reads CASSENGAGRQETQYF. The CDR3 coding sequence is TGTGCCAGCAGCGAAAACGGGGCAGGGCGTCAAGAGACCCAGTACTTC. The full variable domain, rest sourced from reference TRBV7-3 and TRBJ2-5, is GAGVSQTPSNKVTEKGKYVELRCDPISGHTALYWYRQSLGQGPEFLIYFQGTGAADDSGLPNDRFFAVRPEGSVSTLKIQRTERGDSAVYLCASSENGAGRQETQYFGPGTRLLVL.

The J gene is TRBJ2-7, the V gene TRBV28; the D is unclear. The germline V gene encodes CDR1 MDHEN and CDR2 SYDVKM. Trimming pared 8 bases from V and 0 bases from J, leaving 17 bases between. The CDR3 consists of 15 residues. The CDR3 spells CASQRSHLSSYEQYV. CDR3 DNA sequence: TGTGCCAGCCAAAGAAGTCACCTAAGCTCCTACGAGCAGTACGTC.

The chain recombines TRBV28 with TRBJ1-5, with D possibly being TRBD1 (6 bases). CDR3 length equals 13 residues. CDR1 MDHEN and CDR2 SYDVKM come from the germline V gene. V dropped 1 base and J dropped 7 bases, with 8 bases sitting between them. The CDR3 DNA reads TGTGCCAGCAGTTTATACAGGGCCCAGCCCCAGCATTTT. This encodes CASSLYRAQPQHF.

This chain joins TRBV4-3 and TRBJ1-2; D unresolved. V lost 4 bases and J 0 bases, leaving 12 bases between the germline ends. Germline CDR1 reads LGHNA; CDR2 reads YSLEER. CDR3 length equals 15 residues. In DNA form, the CDR3 reads TGCGCCAGCAGCCCAGTGGGCGGTGCTAACTATGGCTACACCTTC. The encoded protein is CASSPVGGANYGYTF.

The chain links TRBV9 to TRBJ1-6; no clear D gene. Trimming cost V 3 bases and J 0 bases, with 7 bases left between them. Germline V gene data show CDR1 as SGDLS and CDR2 as YYNGEE. The CDR3 is made up of 15 amino acids. The CDR3 bases are TGTGCCAGCAGCGACGTAGGCTCCTATAATTCACCCCTCCACTTT. It codes for CASSDVGSYNSPLHF. The complete variable domain, with remaining parts taken from reference TRBV9 and TRBJ1-6, reads DSGVTQTPKHLITATGQRVTLRCSPRSGDLSVYWYQQSLDQGLQFLIQYYNGEERAKGNILERFSAQQFPDLHSELNLSSLELGDSALYFCASSDVGSYNSPLHFGNGTRLTVT.

This chain joins TRBV19 and TRBJ1-6; D may be TRBD1 (6 bases). This CDR3 contains 19 residues. Trimming removed 4 bases from V and 10 bases from J, with 29 bases in between. Germline loops: CDR1 LNHDA, CDR2 SQIVND (reference sequence). CDR3 sequence: CASSTSLNRQKLRGSPLHF. The CDR3 coding sequence is TGTGCCAGTAGTACTTCACTAAACCGACAGAAGCTTAGGGGGTCACCCCTCCACTTT.

About this clone itself: Germline and junction disagree at one end, which may indicate a read error. The chain joins TRBV7-3 to TRBJ2-5; maybe TRBD2 (6 bases). CDR1 SGHTA and CDR2 FQGTGA come from the germline V gene. This CDR3 is built from 13 residues. CDR3 residues: CASSLTRGETQYF. As DNA, the CDR3 is TGTGCCAGCAGCCTAACACGGGGGGAGACCCAGTACTTC. Filled out from reference TRBV7-3 and TRBJ2-5, the complete variable domain reads GAGVSQTPSNKVTEKGKYVELRCDPISGHTALYWYRQSLGQGPEFLIYFQGTGAADDSGLPNDRFFAVRPEGSVSTLKIQRTERGDSAVYLCASSLTRGETQYFGPGTRLLVL.

A few counts support this clone. V and J are TRBV30 and TRBJ2-6; D unresolved. The CDR3 has 13 residues. V was trimmed by 8 bases and J by 2 bases, leaving 10 bases between them. Germline CDR1 and CDR2: GTSNPN and SVGIG (reference sequence). In nucleotides, the CDR3 is TGTGCCGGTTCTAGTACTGGGGCCAACGTCCTGACTTTC. Translated: CAGSSTGANVLTF.

This clone has just a few counts. This chain joins TRBV6-5 and TRBJ1-5; D is uncertain. The CDR3 is 15 amino acids. Germline values: CDR1 MNHEY, CDR2 SVGAGI. Trimming took 6 bases from V and 3 from J, leaving 15 bases between them. The CDR3 loop is CASSDPSLPNQPQHF. CDR3 sequence (DNA): TGTGCCAGCAGCGACCCAAGTCTCCCCAATCAGCCCCAGCATTTT.

This clone has just a few counts. This chain uses TRBV10-3 with TRBJ1-2, with 7 bases matching TRBD1. Germline lookup yields CDR1 ENHRY and CDR2 SYGVKD. Trimming at V came to 0 bases and at J to 6 bases, leaving 4 bases not matched to a gene. The CDR3 runs to 14 residues. As DNA, the CDR3 is TGTGCCATCAGTGAGTCCGACAGGGATCATGGCTACACCTTC. Translation gives CAISESDRDHGYTF.

The sample holds a few counts of this clone. This sequence joins TRBV15 and TRBJ1-2; the D is unclear. V was pared by 0 bases and J by 4 bases, with 9 bases between. CDR3 length: 14 amino acids. Germline loops: CDR1 LNHNV, CDR2 YYDKDF (reference sequence). CDR3: CATSRDTQIYGYTF. The DNA for the CDR3 is TGTGCCACCAGCAGAGACACACAGATCTATGGCTACACCTTC.

This chain joins TRBV5-5 and TRBJ1-2; no clear D. Germline values: CDR1 SGHKS, CDR2 YYEKEE (reference sequence). This CDR3 comprises 15 residues. V was clipped by 2 bases and J by 7 bases, with 18 bases between them. CDR3 bases: TGTGCCAGCAGCTTCGAAGGGCAGCTAGAGCGTGGCTACACCTTC. It codes for CASSFEGQLERGYTF.

The chain joins TRBV7-2 to TRBJ2-5; the D gene could be TRBD1 or TRBD2 (5 bases each). Trimming cost V 5 bases and J 2 bases, with 12 bases left between them. Germline V lookup: CDR1 SGHTA, CDR2 FQGNSA. The CDR3 is 14 amino acids. The CDR3 DNA sequence: TGTGCCAGCAGCGCGAGGGACCGACAAGAGACCCAGTACTTC. Its protein is CASSARDRQETQYF.

This rearrangement joins TRBV4-1 to TRBJ2-3; D is undetermined. V was shortened by 0 bases and J by 5 bases, with 12 bases between the two germline ends. Germline CDR1 is MGHRA and CDR2 is YSYEKL. CDR3 length equals 15 residues. The CDR3, as DNA: TGCGCCAGCAGCCAAGATCGGCGGACCCAAGATACGCAGTATTTT. Its protein product is CASSQDRRTQDTQYF.

This chain joins TRBV27 and TRBJ2-3; D is tentatively TRBD1 or TRBD2 (6 bases each). CDR1 is MNHEY, CDR2 SMNVEV, per germline (reference sequence). CDR3 length: 13 residues. The V gene lost 7 bases and the J gene lost 10 bases, with 18 bases spanning the gap. Here the CDR3 reads CASTTGGRGAQYF. The CDR3 coding sequence is TGTGCCAGCACTACTGGGGGGCGCGGGGCGCAGTATTTT.

This clone was seen more than once but under ten times. The chain has TRBV29-1 and TRBJ2-2; no clear D. The CDR3 sequence is 12 residues long. Germline CDR1 is SQVTM and CDR2 is ANQGSEA. The V end lost 1 base, the J end lost 7 bases, and 7 bases lay between the germline ends. The CDR3 sequence is CSVEVNFGELFF. CDR3 in DNA: TGCAGCGTTGAAGTGAATTTCGGGGAGCTGTTTTTT.

This clone was counted only a few times. V usage is TRBV27 and J usage is TRBJ1-2; 8 nucleotides match TRBD1. CDR1 and CDR2 (germline): MNHEY, SMNVEV (reference sequence). V lost 5 bases to trimming and J lost 2 bases; unmatched junction nucleotides: 4. The CDR3 is 14 residues long. CDR3 sequence (DNA): TGTGCCAGCAGTCCACGACAGGGGAACTATGGCTACACCTTC. Translation gives CASSPRQGNYGYTF.

This chain connects TRBV5-4 to TRBJ1-1, with D maybe TRBD1 (6 bases). Trimming cost V 7 bases and J 11 bases, with 24 bases left between them. This CDR3 region has 14 residues. The V gene's germline CDR1 is SGHNT and CDR2 YYREEE (reference sequence). The CDR3 nucleotides are TGTGCCAGCGTACCCGGGGGGCAGGGAAGGAGGGCTTTCTTT. Translated, it gives CASVPGGQGRRAFF.

J is TRBJ2-7 and V is TRBV21-1; TRBD2, as called in the table, went unchecked against the DNA. TRBV21-1 is listed as a pseudogene. The CDR3 contains 16 residues. The CDR3 sequence: CASSKADGTSGYEQYV. CDR3 DNA sequence: TGTGCCAGCAGCAAGGCTGATGGGACTAGCGGCTACGAGCAGTACGTC.

The count of this clone is one. J is TRBJ1-1 and V is TRBV18, with TRBD1 matching over 8 bases. The trim removed 6 bases at V and 5 bases at J, leaving 11 bases unmatched. Germline CDR1 is KGHSH and CDR2 is LQKENI. CDR3 length equals 15 residues. Written as DNA, the CDR3 is TGTGCCAGCTCTCTCGGACAGGGAATGGGGACTGAAGCTTTCTTT. Its protein product is CASSLGQGMGTEAFF.

The rearrangement uses TRBV7-3 and TRBJ1-5; possible D gene TRBD1, 6 bases. From germline, CDR1 is SGHTA and CDR2 FQGTGA. The V and J ends lost 1 base and 4 bases respectively, with 20 bases between them. The CDR3 sequence is 18 residues long. In DNA form, the CDR3 reads TGTGCCAGCAGCTTAAAGGGCATGCCGGGGACAAAAAATCAGCCCCAGCATTTT. Its translation: CASSLKGMPGTKNQPQHF. The whole variable domain, filled in from reference TRBV7-3 and TRBJ1-5, reads GAGVSQTPSNKVTEKGKYVELRCDPISGHTALYWYRQSLGQGPEFLIYFQGTGAADDSGLPNDRFFAVRPEGSVSTLKIQRTERGDSAVYLCASSLKGMPGTKNQPQHFGDGTRLSIL.

The chain recombines TRBV10-2 with TRBJ2-1; 9 bases fit TRBD2. Unmatched junction bases numbered 11, after V lost 3 bases and J lost 8 bases. Germline V gives CDR1 WSHSY, CDR2 SAAADI. The CDR3 sequence is 16 residues long. The CDR3 DNA reads TGCGCCAGCAGTGATTTGGGGCGGGGGGGACGAGATGAGCAGTTCTTC. It is translated as CASSDLGRGGRDEQFF.

The rearrangement joins TRBV12-3 or TRBV12-4 to TRBJ2-3, with D tentatively TRBD2 (7 bases). V gave up 8 bases and J gave up 8 bases, with 11 bases separating them. The CDR3 totals 11 residues. The CDR3 DNA reads TGTGCCAGCTCCGGGGGGCTTACGCAGTATTTT. This codes for CASSGGLTQYF.

The chain recombines TRBV6-1 with TRBJ1-2; a weak D match, TRBD1 (6 bases). CDR3 size: 14 residues. Germline loops: CDR1 MNHNS, CDR2 SASEGT. Deletions cut 2 bases from V and 6 bases from J, with 13 bases between. The CDR3 region has the DNA TGTGCCAGCAGTGAAATACAGGGTAGGGATGGCTACACCTTC. It encodes CASSEIQGRDGYTF.